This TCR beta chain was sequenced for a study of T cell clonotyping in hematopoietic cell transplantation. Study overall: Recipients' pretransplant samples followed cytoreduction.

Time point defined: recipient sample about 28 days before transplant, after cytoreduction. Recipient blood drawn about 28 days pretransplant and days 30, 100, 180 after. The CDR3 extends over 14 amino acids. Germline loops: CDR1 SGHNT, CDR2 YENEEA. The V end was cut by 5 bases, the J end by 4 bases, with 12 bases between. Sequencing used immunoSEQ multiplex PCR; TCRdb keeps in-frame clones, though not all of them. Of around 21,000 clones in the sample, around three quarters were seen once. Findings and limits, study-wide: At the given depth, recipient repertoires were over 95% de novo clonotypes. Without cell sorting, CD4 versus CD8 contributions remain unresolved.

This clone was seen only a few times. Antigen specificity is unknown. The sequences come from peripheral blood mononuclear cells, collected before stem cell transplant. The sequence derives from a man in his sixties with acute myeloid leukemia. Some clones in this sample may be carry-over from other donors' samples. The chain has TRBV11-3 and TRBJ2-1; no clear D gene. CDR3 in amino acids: CASSRVGYYNEQFF. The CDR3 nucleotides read TGTGCCAGCAGCCGGGTGGGATATTACAATGAGCAGTTCTTC.